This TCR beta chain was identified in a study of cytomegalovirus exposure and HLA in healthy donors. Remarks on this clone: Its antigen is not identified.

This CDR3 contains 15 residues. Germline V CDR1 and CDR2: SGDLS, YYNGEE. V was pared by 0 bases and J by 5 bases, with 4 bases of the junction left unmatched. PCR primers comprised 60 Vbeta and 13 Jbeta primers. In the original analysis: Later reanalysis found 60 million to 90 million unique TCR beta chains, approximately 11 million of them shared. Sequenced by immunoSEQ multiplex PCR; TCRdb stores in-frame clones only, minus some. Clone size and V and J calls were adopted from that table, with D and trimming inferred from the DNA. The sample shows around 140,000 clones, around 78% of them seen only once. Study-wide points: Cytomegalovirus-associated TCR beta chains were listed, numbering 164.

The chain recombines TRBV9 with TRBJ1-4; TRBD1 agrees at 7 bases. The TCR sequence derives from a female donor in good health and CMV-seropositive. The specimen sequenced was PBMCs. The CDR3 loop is CASSVGGQKNEKLFF. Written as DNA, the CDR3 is TGTGCCAGCAGCGTAGGGGGACAGAAGAATGAAAAACTGTTTTTT.